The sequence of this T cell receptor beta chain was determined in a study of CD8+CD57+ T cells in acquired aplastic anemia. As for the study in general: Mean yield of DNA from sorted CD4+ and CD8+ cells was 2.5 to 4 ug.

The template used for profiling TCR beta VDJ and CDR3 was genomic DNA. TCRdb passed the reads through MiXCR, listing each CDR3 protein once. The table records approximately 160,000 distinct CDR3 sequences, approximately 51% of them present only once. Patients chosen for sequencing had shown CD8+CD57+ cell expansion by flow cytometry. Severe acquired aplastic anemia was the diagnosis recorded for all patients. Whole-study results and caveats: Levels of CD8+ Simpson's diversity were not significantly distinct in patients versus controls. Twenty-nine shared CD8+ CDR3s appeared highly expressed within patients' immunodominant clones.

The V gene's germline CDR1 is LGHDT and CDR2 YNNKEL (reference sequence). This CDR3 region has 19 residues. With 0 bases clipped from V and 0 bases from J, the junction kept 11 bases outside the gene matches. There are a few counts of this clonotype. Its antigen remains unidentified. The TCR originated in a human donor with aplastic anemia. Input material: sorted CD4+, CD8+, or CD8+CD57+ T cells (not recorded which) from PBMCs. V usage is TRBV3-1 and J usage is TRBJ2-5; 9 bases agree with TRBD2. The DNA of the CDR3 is TGTGCCAGCAGCCAAGATTTAAGCGGGGGGACTTTGTACCAAGAGACCCAGTACTTC. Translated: CASSQDLSGGTLYQETQYF.